The rows below give T cell receptor beta chains drawn from one sample of a study of cytomegalovirus exposure and HLA in healthy donors. Some clones are missing from TCRdb's copy, which holds only in-frame ones; the method was immunoSEQ multiplex PCR. The sample lists over 70,000 clones; more than 60% were seen once. Sample: PBMCs. Receptors were obtained from a middle-aged man in good health and CMV-seropositive. Each CDR3 is given with its conserved first and last residue. The order of the fields is V gene, D gene, J gene, clone size, CDR3 DNA, CDR3 protein. D genes are given only for firm matches. Rows give clone size only sometimes, using once, few, many, or a class for an expanded clone.

TRBV6-1	NA	TRBJ2-7	NA	TGTGCCAGCAGTGAACTCTACGAGCAGTACTTC	CASSELYEQYF
TRBV27	NA	TRBJ2-7	NA	TGTGCCAGCAGGACGCAGGGAGGTTTATCGGACGAGCAGTACTTC	CASRTQGGLSDEQYF
TRBV11-3	TRBD2	TRBJ2-5	NA	TGTGCCAGCAGCACGAGGACTAGTTACGAGACCCAGTACTTC	CASSTRTSYETQYF
TRBV6-4	NA	TRBJ1-5	NA	TGTGCCAGCAGTGAGGTGCGTGGTCAGCCCCAGCATTTT	CASSEVRGQPQHF
TRBV19	TRBD1	TRBJ1-2	few	TGTGCCAGTAGTATACGGGCGAGGGACAGCCATGGCTACACCTTC	CASSIRARDSHGYTF
TRBV4-1	TRBD2	TRBJ2-7	few	TGCGCCAGCAGCCAATACGGACTAGCGGCCTACGAGCAGTACTTC	CASSQYGLAAYEQYF
TRBV10-1	TRBD1	TRBJ1-1	NA	TGCGCCAGCACCTCCCAACAGGGGACTGAAGCTTTCTTT	CASTSQQGTEAFF
TRBV5-1	TRBD1	TRBJ2-3	NA	TGCGCCAGCAGCTTAGCCGGGACAGGGCTGGCAGATACGCAGTATTTT	CASSLAGTGLADTQYF
TRBV7-6	NA	TRBJ1-1	NA	TGTGCCAGCAGCTTTCCCACGGGCACTGAAGCTTTCTTT	CASSFPTGTEAFF
TRBV18	TRBD2	TRBJ2-5	NA	TGTGCCAGCTCACGTCCCGGGACTAGCTCGGAGACCCAGTACTTC	CASSRPGTSSETQYF